A single sample is the source of the 21 T cell receptor beta chains below, sequenced in a study of radiotherapy plus CTLA-4 blockade in lung cancer. Sequenced by immunoSEQ multiplex PCR; TCRdb stores in-frame clones only, minus some. The data contain around 26,000 clones, around 72% of them singletons. The material was peripheral blood, obtained from a patient treated with radiotherapy plus ipilimumab. Receptors were obtained from a human donor with non-small cell lung cancer who had stable disease on radiotherapy plus ipilimumab.

For this clone: The same CDR3 can be traced to other DNA sequences in this sample. The rearrangement uses TRBV29-1 and TRBJ2-1; no clear D. V lost 6 bases and J lost 6, with 15 bases in between. This CDR3 has 13 amino acids. Germline CDR1 reads SQVTM; CDR2 reads ANQGSEA. The CDR3 DNA is TGCAGCGTGTTTGCCAACTGGCCCAATGAGCAGTTCTTC. Protein: CSVFANWPNEQFF.

J is TRBJ2-5 and V is TRBV11-3; TRBD1 matches at 9 bases. Germline loops: CDR1 SGHNT, CDR2 YENEEA. Trimming removed 5 bases from V and 4 bases from J; junction bases left unmatched: 8. The CDR3 spans 15 residues. CDR3 residues: CASSLQGAPGETQYF. The CDR3 bases are TGTGCCAGCAGCCTACAGGGGGCGCCGGGAGAGACCCAGTACTTC.

This clone was detected once. The chain uses TRBV4-3 and TRBJ2-1, with 9 nucleotides matching TRBD2. Germline lookup yields CDR1 LGHNA and CDR2 YSLEER. The length of the CDR3 is 13 residues. Unmatched junction bases numbered 5, after V lost 6 bases and J lost 8 bases. The CDR3 nucleotides are TGCGCCAGCAGTCGGCGGGAGGGCGATGAGCAGTTCTTC. Residues: CASSRREGDEQFF.

The J gene is TRBJ2-1, the V gene TRBV27; tentative D call: TRBD2 (5 bases). V was trimmed by 5 bases and J by 4 bases, leaving 12 bases between them. Germline CDR1 reads MNHEY; CDR2 reads SMNVEV (reference sequence). The CDR3 totals 14 residues. The CDR3 sequence: CASSGSLKYNEQFF. For the CDR3, the DNA is TGTGCCAGCAGTGGGAGCTTAAAGTACAATGAGCAGTTCTTC.

The chain uses TRBV14 and TRBJ1-2; D is ambiguous. This CDR3 is 13 amino acids long. Germline loops: CDR1 SGHDN, CDR2 FVKESK. Trimming took off 2 bases at V and 4 bases at J, with 8 bases between the two ends. Here the CDR3 DNA reads TGTGCCAGCAGCCAACTCTCGGGCTATGGCTACACCTTC. Its translation is CASSQLSGYGYTF.

This rearrangement joins TRBV11-2 to TRBJ2-7; D may be TRBD1 or TRBD2 (5 bases each). V lost 2 bases, J lost 12 bases, and 14 bases lay in between. Germline V gene lookup returns CDR1 SGHAT and CDR2 FQNNGV. The CDR3 is made up of 12 amino acids. CDR3 DNA: TGTGCCAGCAGCTTAAACCTCGGGGACCGGTACTTC. Protein product: CASSLNLGDRYF.

This chain uses TRBV5-1 with TRBJ2-7; 10 nucleotides align to TRBD1. The germline CDR1 and CDR2 sequences are SGHRS and YFSETQ. V lost 5 bases to trimming and J lost 0 bases; unmatched junction nucleotides: 11. CDR3 length: 17 residues. The CDR3 DNA follows: TGCGCCAGCAGACCCGGGACAGGGGCGCCCTTCTCCTACGAGCAGTACTTC. Translation gives CASRPGTGAPFSYEQYF.

This chain connects TRBV29-1 to TRBJ2-7; 9 bases align to TRBD1. Per germline, CDR1 SQVTM and CDR2 ANQGSEA. V trimming: 6 bases; J trimming: 5 bases; junction bases outside the gene matches: 11. The CDR3 sequence is 14 residues long. CDR3 DNA: TGCAGCGTCTCCTCCCCGGACAGGGGTGACGAGCAGTACTTC. This sequence encodes CSVSSPDRGDEQYF.

The rearrangement joins TRBV5-5 to TRBJ2-7, with 12 bases aligning to TRBD2. The germline V gene has CDR1 SGHKS and CDR2 YYEKEE (reference sequence). J gave up 3 bases and V 4 bases, and 5 bases lay outside the gene matches. This CDR3 is built from 15 residues. CDR3 nucleotides: TGTGCCAGCAGCCCAAGACTAGCGGGAGTCTACGAGCAGTACTTC. Amino acids: CASSPRLAGVYEQYF.

This clone has a single count. The chain links TRBV18 to TRBJ2-7; D is unclear. Between the trimmed V and J ends, which lost 3 bases and 3 bases, there was a span of 6 bases. This CDR3 comprises 12 residues. Germline CDR1 reads KGHSH; CDR2 reads LQKENI. The CDR3: CASSPGRYEQYF. CDR3 sequence (DNA): TGTGCCAGCTCACCGGGCCGCTACGAGCAGTACTTC.

CDR3 DNA sequence: TGCGCCATCTCCTGGAACAGAGACTATGGCTACACCTTC. It codes for CAISWNRDYGYTF. The chain is built from TRBV10-2 and TRBJ1-2; D gene uncertain. From germline, CDR1 is WSHSY and CDR2 SAAADI. Trimming left V 10 bases short and J 3 bases short, with 15 bases between. This CDR3 is built from 13 residues.

The chain is built from TRBV11-3 and TRBJ2-1, with D perhaps TRBD1 (5 bases). Between the trimmed V and J ends, which lost 7 bases and 6 bases, there was a span of 16 bases. The V gene's germline CDR1 is SGHNT and CDR2 YENEEA. The CDR3 is 14 amino acids. This chain's CDR3 is CASTDTFRGNEQFF. The CDR3 nucleotides read TGTGCCAGCACGGACACGTTTCGAGGCAATGAGCAGTTCTTC.

This chain joins TRBV5-1 and TRBJ2-5, with TRBD1 as a possible D gene (5 bases). V was pared by 0 bases and J by 5 bases, with 17 bases between. The CDR3 is made up of 16 amino acids. CDR1 is SGHRS and CDR2 is YFSETQ in the germline V gene. This CDR3 reads CASSLVGQGGAETQYF. CDR3 sequence (DNA): TGCGCCAGCAGCTTGGTCGGTCAGGGTGGAGCGGAGACCCAGTACTTC.

This clone turned up a few times. The gene calls are TRBV28 and TRBJ2-7; the match to TRBD2 covers 7 bases. Germline CDR1 is MDHEN and CDR2 is SYDVKM. This CDR3 comprises 15 residues. V was pared by 6 bases and J by 0 bases, with 8 bases of the junction left unmatched. CDR3 sequence: CASRTRGEGSYEQYF. The CDR3 DNA reads as TGTGCCAGCAGGACTCGGGGGGAGGGCTCCTACGAGCAGTACTTC. Looking up the rest from reference TRBV28 and TRBJ2-7 gives the full variable domain: DVKVTQSSRYLVKRTGEKVFLECVQDMDHENMFWYRQDPGLGLRLIYFSYDVKMKEKGDIPEGYSVSREKKERFSLILESASTNQTSMYLCASRTRGEGSYEQYFGPGTRLTVT.

By frequency in the sample, this clone is medium-sized. The chain carries TRBV7-9 and TRBJ1-1; D is unclear. This CDR3 has 13 amino acids. CDR1 is SEHNR, CDR2 FQNEAQ, per germline (reference sequence). Trimming shortened V by 5 bases and J by 7 bases, and 14 bases separated the two germline ends. CDR3 in amino acids: CASSPENRFEAFF. The CDR3 DNA sequence: TGTGCCAGCAGCCCGGAGAACAGATTTGAAGCTTTCTTT.

This clone occurred once. This rearrangement joins TRBV7-2 to TRBJ1-2, with D unresolved. The CDR3 totals 18 residues. The germline V and J ends were trimmed by 6 bases and 7 bases, with 30 bases remaining between them. CDR1 SGHTA and CDR2 FQGNSA come from the germline V gene. The CDR3 region is CASRLLGVGPLSTGGYTF. In DNA, the CDR3 is TGTGCCAGCAGGCTTCTTGGGGTAGGGCCCCTATCGACGGGTGGCTACACCTTC.

This sequence joins TRBV2 and TRBJ2-7; 7 bases are a match to TRBD1. The germline gives CDR1 SNHLY, CDR2 FYNNEI. This CDR3 has 14 amino acids. V dropped 7 bases and J dropped 4; count of bases not matched to a gene: 10. CDR3 sequence (DNA): TGTGCCAGCATTCTCCGACAGGGCTTATACGAGCAGTACTTC. Its translation is CASILRQGLYEQYF.

This clone was counted only a few times. The genes are TRBV19 and TRBJ2-1, with 9 bases aligning to TRBD1. V gave up 6 bases and J gave up 8 bases; unmatched junction bases: 8. This CDR3 contains 14 residues. Germline values: CDR1 LNHDA, CDR2 SQIVND (reference sequence). Written as DNA, the CDR3 is TGTGCCAGTAGGGGGACAGGGACCTTGGATGAGCAGTTCTTC. As protein: CASRGTGTLDEQFF. Complete variable domain (other parts from reference TRBV19 and TRBJ2-1): DGGITQSPKYLFRKEGQNVTLSCEQNLNHDAMYWYRQDPGQGLRLIYYSQIVNDFQKGDIAEGYSVSREKKESFPLTVTSAQKNPTAFYLCASRGTGTLDEQFFGPGTRLTVL.

The chain recombines TRBV11-3 with TRBJ2-2; the D gene could be TRBD1 or TRBD2 (5 bases each). Germline V gives CDR1 SGHNT, CDR2 YENEEA. The CDR3 contains 14 residues. The germline V and J ends were trimmed by 4 bases and 5 bases, with 11 bases remaining between them. Here the CDR3 DNA reads TGTGCCAGCAGCTCTTCGGGGCGTACCGGGGAGCTGTTTTTT. Encoded protein: CASSSSGRTGELFF.

This clone was counted between two and nine times. CDR3 DNA: TGCGCCAGCACGGACAGAAGCTCCTACAATGAGCAGTTCTTC. Protein product: CASTDRSSYNEQFF. The chain recombines TRBV5-1 with TRBJ2-1; tentative D call: TRBD1 (6 bases). The CDR3 is 14 residues long. Trimming stripped 6 bases from V and 0 bases from J, with 10 bases between. Germline CDR1 SGHRS, CDR2 YFSETQ.

The chain couples TRBV27 to TRBJ1-3, with D maybe TRBD1 (5 bases). Germline V CDR1 and CDR2: MNHEY, SMNVEV (reference sequence). Trimming pared 4 bases from V and 2 bases from J, leaving 9 bases between. The CDR3 loop spans 14 amino acids. The CDR3: CASSSTGAGNTIYF. The DNA for the CDR3 is TGTGCCAGCAGTTCCACAGGAGCTGGAAACACCATATATTTT.